The T cell receptor beta chain described here comes from a study of CD8+ T cells in alopecia areata. The study, taken as a whole, reports: Tofacitinib delivered significant drops in scalp clonality and in expanded CD8+ clones among the top 100. Persistence in scalp and blood during tofacitinib was observed for many expanded lesional clones. Higher clonality was seen in lesional scalp than in normal scalp, especially in alopecia totalis/universalis.

Extracted RNA was reverse transcribed into cDNA, the sequencing template. Assay: immunoSEQ multiplex PCR; the TCRdb copy retains only in-frame clones and omits some. The data contain 150,000 to 200,000 clones, 58% of them seen just once; the ten biggest clones take up roughly 12%. On this clone: The antigen is undetermined.

As to treatment: oral pan-JAK inhibitor, 5-10 mg twice daily. Peripheral blood, together with lesional scalp punch biopsies, was collected from alopecia areata patients. The CDR3 totals 13 residues. V was shortened by 4 bases and J by 5 bases, with 12 bases between the two germline ends. The germline V gene encodes CDR1 MNHEY and CDR2 SMNVEV (reference sequence). The sample here was CD8+ T cells sorted from blood, taken at week 24, from a patient treated with tofacitinib. The TCR was taken from a human donor with alopecia areata. The chain has TRBV27 and TRBJ2-7; a weak D match, TRBD1 (6 bases). The CDR3 bases are TGTGCCAGCAGTTGGACAGCAAACCACGAGCAGTACTTC. It encodes CASSWTANHEQYF.